This T cell receptor (beta chain) was sequenced during a study of human CD8 memory T cell subsets. Study-level findings and limits: The study sequenced T cell receptor beta chains alone.

UMI-labeled 5' RACE was used to make TCR beta libraries. From the 5' RACE reads, TCRdb lists one entry per CDR3 protein and no DNA. This sample's table reports around 6,000 distinct CDR3 sequences. TPEX cells were exhausted-like CCR7+ PD-1+ TIGIT+ early memory CD8+ T cells. CDR1 LGHNA and CDR2 YNFKEQ come from the germline V gene. The CDR3 runs to 15 residues. To note about this clonotype: Antigen specificity is unknown.

This clonotype was obtained from a human donor in good health. This sequence joins TRBV4-2 and TRBJ2-7. Source material: CD8+ T cells from PBMCs. The CDR3 here is CASSQEYSSLREQYF.